This T cell receptor (beta chain) emerged from a study of blood T cell repertoires in COVID-19. Overall study context: Italy, Spain and the United States were the sources of the convalescent and acute COVID-19 samples.

The V and J ends lost 0 bases and 1 base, in that order; junction bases with no gene match: 6. From germline, CDR1 is SGDLS and CDR2 YYNGEE. The CDR3 is 17 amino acids. Original processing notes: Reference gene primer amplification yielded estimated nucleated cell counts. Clones were sequenced by immunoSEQ multiplex PCR, and TCRdb holds only the in-frame ones, with some missing. That table is the source of V, J and clone size, and D and trimming were worked out from the DNA. There are about 170,000 clones in the sample; around 87% occur only once, and under 3% lies in the top ten. V and J are TRBV9 and TRBJ2-1; 8 positions agree with TRBD2. This receptor was obtained from a woman of 80 years or more with COVID-19, enrolled during active disease. The sequenced material came from peripheral blood. This CDR3 is CASSVGAGGGSYNEQFF. DNA for the CDR3: TGTGCCAGCAGCGTAGGGGCGGGAGGAGGGTCCTACAATGAGCAGTTCTTC.